This T cell receptor beta chain was sequenced in a study of blood T cell repertoires in COVID-19. Overall study context: Donors in the United States, Italy and Spain gave samples during acute or convalescent COVID-19.

In germline, CDR1 is SEHNR, CDR2 FQNEAQ (reference sequence). The CDR3 loop spans 17 amino acids. Losses at the gene ends were 4 bases for V and 2 bases for J; bases not matched to a gene: 10. Only one count was recorded for this clone. TCRdb's table, derived via immunoSEQ multiplex PCR, lists solely in-frame clones and lacks some. The data show approximately 270,000 clones, around 90% seen once. The sequence was collected from a man at least 80 years old with acute or convalescent COVID-19. Sequenced: peripheral blood. The chain employs TRBV7-9 and TRBJ1-3, with 8 bases fitting TRBD1. This CDR3 reads CASSSGTGGKTGNTIYF. In DNA form, the CDR3 reads TGTGCCAGCAGCTCAGGGACAGGTGGTAAAACTGGAAACACCATATATTTT.